This T cell receptor (beta chain) was documented in a study of shared clonotypes between healthy human individuals. Background on the study: Each donor had three CD4 naive, three CD4 memory, two CD8 naive and one CD8 memory plate.

Study results and limitations: Estimated richness values were generally larger in naive subsets than in memory subsets.

For sorted subsets, about 200 ng DNA per replicate equaled 30,000 or so T cell genomes. Profiled with immunoSEQ multiplex PCR; TCRdb holds only in-frame clones, not every one. The sample comprises 1.4 million to 1.5 million clones, roughly 96% of which are singletons, and about 1% rests with the top ten. Germline lookup yields CDR1 SEHNR and CDR2 FQNEAQ (reference sequence). Trimming at V came to 2 bases and at J to 0 bases, leaving 4 bases not matched to a gene. The length of the CDR3 is 16 residues. A split of CD4+ cells into CD45RA+ naive and CD45RA-negative memory subsets was performed. Concerning this clone: Its antigen is not identified.

This chain connects TRBV7-9 to TRBJ2-7, with 10 bases aligning to TRBD1. The sequenced sample consisted of naive CD4+ T cells sorted from blood. As to subset: CD45RA+ positively selected. The TCR sequence derives from a man aged 30 to 39 in good health. The CDR3 DNA reads TGTGCCAGCAGCTTATTGGGGACAGGGGTCTCCTACGAGCAGTACTTC. Protein sequence: CASSLLGTGVSYEQYF.